This T cell receptor beta chain was recovered during a study of cytotoxic CD8 clonotypes in ibrutinib-treated CLL. Sequenced by immunoSEQ multiplex PCR; TCRdb stores in-frame clones only, minus some. Of 150,000 or so clones listed, around three quarters were seen once; the top ten hold about 13%. V shed 6 bases, J shed 7 bases, and the junction held 9 bases outside the gene matches. Germline V lookup: CDR1 MNHNS, CDR2 SASEGT. This CDR3 comprises 14 residues. The sequencing here drew on PBMCs, taken after 12 months of ibrutinib treatment. The clonotype was recovered from a human donor with chronic lymphocytic leukemia. The chain combines TRBV6-1 with TRBJ2-7, with 10 bases matching TRBD2. The chain's CDR3 is CASSPGLARLEQYF. The CDR3 bases are TGTGCCAGCAGCCCGGGACTAGCGCGCCTGGAGCAGTACTTC.